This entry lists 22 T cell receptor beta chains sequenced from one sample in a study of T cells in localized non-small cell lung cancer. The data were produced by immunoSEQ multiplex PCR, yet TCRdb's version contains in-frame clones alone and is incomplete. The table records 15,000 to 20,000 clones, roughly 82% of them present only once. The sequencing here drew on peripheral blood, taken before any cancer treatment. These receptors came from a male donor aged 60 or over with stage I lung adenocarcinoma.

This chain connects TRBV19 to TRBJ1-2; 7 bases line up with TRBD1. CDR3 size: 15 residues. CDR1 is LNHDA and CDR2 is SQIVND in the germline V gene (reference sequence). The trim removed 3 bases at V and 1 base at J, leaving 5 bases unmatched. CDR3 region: CASSIRDSNNYGYTF. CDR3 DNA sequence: TGTGCCAGTAGTATTCGGGACAGCAATAACTATGGCTACACCTTC.

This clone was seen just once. Here the CDR3 reads CASSEHGRKRMTGNTIYF. The CDR3 DNA follows: TGTGCCAGCAGCGAGCACGGCCGTAAGAGAATGACTGGAAACACCATATATTTT. The chain combines TRBV5-4 with TRBJ1-3, with D unresolved. Trimming pared 4 bases from V and 2 bases from J, leaving 22 bases between. This CDR3 spans 18 amino acids. Germline loops: CDR1 SGHNT, CDR2 YYREEE (reference sequence).

CDR3 protein: CASNLGTGGDEQYF. CDR3 DNA sequence: TGCGCCAGCAATCTGGGGACAGGGGGCGACGAGCAGTACTTC. V and J are TRBV5-1 and TRBJ2-7; 12 nucleotides align to TRBD1. The CDR3 is 14 residues long. From germline, CDR1 is SGHRS and CDR2 YFSETQ. Unmatched junction bases numbered 6, after V lost 6 bases and J lost 5 bases.

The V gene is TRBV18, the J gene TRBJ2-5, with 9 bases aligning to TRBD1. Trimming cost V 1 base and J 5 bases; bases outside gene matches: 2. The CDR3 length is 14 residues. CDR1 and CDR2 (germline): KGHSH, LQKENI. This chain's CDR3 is CASSPRTGDETQYF. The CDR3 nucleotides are TGTGCCAGCTCACCACGGACAGGGGACGAGACCCAGTACTTC.

The CDR3 loop reads CASSPTDRYGQPQHF. CDR3 sequence (DNA): TGTGCCAGCAGCCCTACAGACAGGTATGGTCAGCCCCAGCATTTT. J is TRBJ1-5 and V is TRBV9; a possible D gene is TRBD1 (6 bases). Germline CDR1 and CDR2: SGDLS and YYNGEE. V gave up 4 bases and J gave up 6 bases, with 17 bases separating them. CDR3 length: 15 amino acids.

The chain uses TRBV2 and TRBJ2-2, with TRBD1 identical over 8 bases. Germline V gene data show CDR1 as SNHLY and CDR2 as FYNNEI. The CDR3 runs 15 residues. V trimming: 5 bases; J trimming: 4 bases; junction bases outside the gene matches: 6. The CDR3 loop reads CASSIQGVATGELFF. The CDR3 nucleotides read TGTGCCAGCAGTATACAGGGGGTGGCCACCGGGGAGCTGTTTTTT.

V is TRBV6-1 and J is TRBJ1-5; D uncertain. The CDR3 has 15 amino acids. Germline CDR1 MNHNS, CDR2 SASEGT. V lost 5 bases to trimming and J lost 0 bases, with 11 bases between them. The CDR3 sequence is CASSLGYNSNQPQHF. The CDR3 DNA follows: TGTGCCAGCAGTCTCGGGTACAATAGCAATCAGCCCCAGCATTTT.

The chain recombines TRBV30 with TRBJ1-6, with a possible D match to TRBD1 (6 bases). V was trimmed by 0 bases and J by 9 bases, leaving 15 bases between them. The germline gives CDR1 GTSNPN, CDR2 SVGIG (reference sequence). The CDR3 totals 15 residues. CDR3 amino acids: CAWSVRAGVGSPLHF. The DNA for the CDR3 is TGTGCCTGGAGTGTACGAGCAGGGGTGGGTTCACCCCTCCACTTT.

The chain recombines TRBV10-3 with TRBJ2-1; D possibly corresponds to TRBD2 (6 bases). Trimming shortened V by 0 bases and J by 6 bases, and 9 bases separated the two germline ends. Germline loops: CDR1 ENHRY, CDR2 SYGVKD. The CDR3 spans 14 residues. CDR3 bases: TGTGCCATCAGTGAGTCGGAGGGGTTCAATGAGCAGTTCTTC. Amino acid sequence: CAISESEGFNEQFF.

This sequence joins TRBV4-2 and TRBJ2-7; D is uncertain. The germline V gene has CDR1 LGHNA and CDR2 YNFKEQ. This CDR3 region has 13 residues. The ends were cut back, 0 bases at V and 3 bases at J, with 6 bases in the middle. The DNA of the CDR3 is TGTGCCAGCAGCCAAGAAGGCCACTACGAGCAGTACTTC. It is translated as CASSQEGHYEQYF.

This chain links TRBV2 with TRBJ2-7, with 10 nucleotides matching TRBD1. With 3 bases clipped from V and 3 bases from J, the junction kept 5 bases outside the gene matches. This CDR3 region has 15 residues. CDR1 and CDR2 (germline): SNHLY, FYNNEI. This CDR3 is CASSDRDRGIYEQYF. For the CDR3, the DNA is TGTGCCAGCAGTGACCGGGACAGGGGCATCTACGAGCAGTACTTC. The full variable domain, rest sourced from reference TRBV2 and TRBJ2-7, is EPEVTQTPSHQVTQMGQEVILRCVPISNHLYFYWYRQILGQKVEFLVSFYNNEISEKSEIFDDQFSVERPDGSNFTLKIRSTKLEDSAMYFCASSDRDRGIYEQYFGPGTRLTVT.

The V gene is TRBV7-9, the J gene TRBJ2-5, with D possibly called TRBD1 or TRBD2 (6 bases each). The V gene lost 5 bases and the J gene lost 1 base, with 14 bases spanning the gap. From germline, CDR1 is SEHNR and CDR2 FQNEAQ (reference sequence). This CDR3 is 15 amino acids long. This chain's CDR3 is CASSPGATFQETQYF. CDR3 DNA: TGTGCCAGCAGCCCGGGGGCGACTTTCCAAGAGACCCAGTACTTC.

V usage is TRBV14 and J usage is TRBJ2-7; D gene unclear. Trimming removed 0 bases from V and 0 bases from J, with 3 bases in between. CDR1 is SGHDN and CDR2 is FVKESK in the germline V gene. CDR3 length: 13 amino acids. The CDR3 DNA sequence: TGTGCCAGCAGCCAAGATTCCTCCTACGAGCAGTACTTC. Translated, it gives CASSQDSSYEQYF.

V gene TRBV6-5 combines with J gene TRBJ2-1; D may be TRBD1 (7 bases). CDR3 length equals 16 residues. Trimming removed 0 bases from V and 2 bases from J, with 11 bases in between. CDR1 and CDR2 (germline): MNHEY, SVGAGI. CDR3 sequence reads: CASSYSSRGAYNEQFF. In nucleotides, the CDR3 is TGTGCCAGCAGTTACTCGAGCAGGGGGGCCTACAATGAGCAGTTCTTC.

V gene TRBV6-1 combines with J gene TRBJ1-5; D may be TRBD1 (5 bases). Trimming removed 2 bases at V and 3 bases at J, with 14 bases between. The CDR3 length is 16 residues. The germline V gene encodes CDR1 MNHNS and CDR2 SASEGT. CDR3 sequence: CASSERGWENNQPQHF. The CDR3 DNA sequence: TGTGCCAGCAGTGAAAGGGGTTGGGAAAACAATCAGCCCCAGCATTTT.

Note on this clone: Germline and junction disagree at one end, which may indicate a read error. DNA for the CDR3: TGCGCCAGCAGCCAACCAGGGTCAGACGAGCAGTACTTC. Residues: CASSQPGSDEQYF. The V and J genes are TRBV7-9 and TRBJ2-7; possibly TRBD1 for D (5 bases). This CDR3 has 13 amino acids. Germline loops: CDR1 SEHNR, CDR2 FQNEAQ (reference sequence).

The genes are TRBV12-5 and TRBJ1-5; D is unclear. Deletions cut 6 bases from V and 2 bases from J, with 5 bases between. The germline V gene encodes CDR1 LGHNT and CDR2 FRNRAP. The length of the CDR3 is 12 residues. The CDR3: CASGYGNQPQHF. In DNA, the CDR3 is TGTGCTAGTGGGTATGGCAATCAGCCCCAGCATTTT. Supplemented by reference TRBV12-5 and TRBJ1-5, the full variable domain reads DARVTQTPRHKVTEMGQEVTMRCQPILGHNTVFWYRQTMMQGLELLAYFRNRAPLDDSGMPKDRFSAEMPDATLATLKIQPSEPRDSAVYFCASGYGNQPQHFGDGTRLSIL.

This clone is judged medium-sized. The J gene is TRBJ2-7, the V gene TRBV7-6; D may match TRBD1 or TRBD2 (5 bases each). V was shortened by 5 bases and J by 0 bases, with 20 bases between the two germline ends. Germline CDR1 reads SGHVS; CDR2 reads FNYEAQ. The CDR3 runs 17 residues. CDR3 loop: CASSAAPTGGSSYEQYF. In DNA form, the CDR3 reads TGTGCCAGCAGCGCAGCTCCTACAGGAGGCTCCTCCTACGAGCAGTACTTC.

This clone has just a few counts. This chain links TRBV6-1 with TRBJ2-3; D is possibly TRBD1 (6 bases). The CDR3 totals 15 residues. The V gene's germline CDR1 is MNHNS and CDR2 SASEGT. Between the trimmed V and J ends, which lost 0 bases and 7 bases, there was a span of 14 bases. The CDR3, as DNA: TGTGCCAGCAGTGAAGCGCCCCCTACAGGGAATACGCAGTATTTT. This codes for CASSEAPPTGNTQYF.

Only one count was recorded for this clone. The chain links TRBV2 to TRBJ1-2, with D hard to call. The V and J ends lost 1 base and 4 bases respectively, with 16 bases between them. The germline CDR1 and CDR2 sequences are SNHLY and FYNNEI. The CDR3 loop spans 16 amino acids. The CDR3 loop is CASSEVGGSSTYGYTF. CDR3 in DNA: TGTGCCAGCAGTGAAGTGGGAGGGTCTAGCACCTATGGCTACACCTTC.

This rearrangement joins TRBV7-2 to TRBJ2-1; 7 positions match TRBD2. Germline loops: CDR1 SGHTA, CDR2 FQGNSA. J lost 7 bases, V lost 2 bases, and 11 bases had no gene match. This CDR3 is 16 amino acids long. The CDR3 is CASSLTTTSFRNEQFF. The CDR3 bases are TGTGCCAGCAGCTTAACGACGACTAGCTTCCGGAATGAGCAGTTCTTC.

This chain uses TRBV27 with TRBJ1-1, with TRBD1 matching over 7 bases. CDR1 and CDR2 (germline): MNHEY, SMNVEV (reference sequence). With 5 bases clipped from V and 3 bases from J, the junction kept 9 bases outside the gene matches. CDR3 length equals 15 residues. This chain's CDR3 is CASSRIQGWDTEAFF. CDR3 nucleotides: TGTGCCAGCAGTCGCATACAGGGGTGGGACACTGAAGCTTTCTTT.